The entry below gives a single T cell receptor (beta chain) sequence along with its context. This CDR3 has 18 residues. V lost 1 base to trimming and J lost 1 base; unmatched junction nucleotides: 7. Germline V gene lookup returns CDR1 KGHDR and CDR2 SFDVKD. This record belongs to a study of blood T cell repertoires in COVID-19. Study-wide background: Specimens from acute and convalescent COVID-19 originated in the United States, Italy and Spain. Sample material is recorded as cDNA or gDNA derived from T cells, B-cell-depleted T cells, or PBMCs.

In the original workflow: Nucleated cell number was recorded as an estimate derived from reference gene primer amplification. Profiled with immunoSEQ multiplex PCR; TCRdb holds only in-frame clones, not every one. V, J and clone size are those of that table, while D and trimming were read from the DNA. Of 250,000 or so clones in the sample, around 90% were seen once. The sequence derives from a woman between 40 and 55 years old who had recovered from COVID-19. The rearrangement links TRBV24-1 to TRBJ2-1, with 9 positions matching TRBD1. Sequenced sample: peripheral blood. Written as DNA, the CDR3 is TGTGCCACCAGTGATTTTAAGGGACAGGGCCATTCCTACAATGAGCAGTTCTTC. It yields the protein CATSDFKGQGHSYNEQFF.